This T cell receptor beta chain was documented in a study of cytomegalovirus exposure and HLA in healthy donors. Across the study: The same platform as the roughly 630 first-cohort repertoires was used for the 110 or so validation repertoires, a later analysis reported.

Trimming removed 4 bases at V and 5 bases at J, with 9 bases between. Germline values: CDR1 ENHRY, CDR2 SYGVKD. The CDR3 extends over 13 amino acids. Findings of the study overall: Rare TCR sequences predominated, though certain public TCRs were found in many donors. Cytomegalovirus association was listed for about 180 TCR beta chains.

Produced via immunoSEQ multiplex PCR; TCRdb's table is partial and in-frame only. In the table there are about 130,000 clones, roughly 90% of which are singletons. The table lists this clone with a few counts. Its target is unknown. Sequenced sample: PBMCs. The TCR sequence derives from a man younger than 45 in good health and CMV-seronegative. The gene calls are TRBV10-3 and TRBJ1-5, with D maybe TRBD1 (5 bases). In DNA, the CDR3 is TGTGCCATCAGTGTCGACAGAGATCAGCCCCAGCATTTT. Amino acid sequence: CAISVDRDQPQHF.